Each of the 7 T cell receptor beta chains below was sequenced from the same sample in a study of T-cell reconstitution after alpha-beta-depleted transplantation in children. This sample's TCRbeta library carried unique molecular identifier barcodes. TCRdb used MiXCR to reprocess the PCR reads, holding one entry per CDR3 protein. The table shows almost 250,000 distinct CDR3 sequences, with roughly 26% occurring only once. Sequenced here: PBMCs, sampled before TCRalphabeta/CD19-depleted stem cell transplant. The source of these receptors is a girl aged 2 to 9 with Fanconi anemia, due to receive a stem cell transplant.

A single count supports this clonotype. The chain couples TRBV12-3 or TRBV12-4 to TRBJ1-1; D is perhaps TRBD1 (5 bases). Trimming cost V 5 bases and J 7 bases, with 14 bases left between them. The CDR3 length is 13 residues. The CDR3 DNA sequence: TGTGCCAGCAGTCAACAGGCGCGGGTTGAAGCTTTCTTT. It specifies CASSQQARVEAFF.

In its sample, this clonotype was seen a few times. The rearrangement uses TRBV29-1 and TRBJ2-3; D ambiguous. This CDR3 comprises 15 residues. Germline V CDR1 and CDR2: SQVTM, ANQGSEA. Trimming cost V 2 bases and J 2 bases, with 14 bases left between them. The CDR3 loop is CSVELTDRYTDTQYF. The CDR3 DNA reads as TGCAGCGTTGAACTCACAGATCGATACACAGATACGCAGTATTTT.

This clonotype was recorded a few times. The CDR3 coding sequence is TGCAGCGCCTATGAACAGGGATGGGGCTACGAGCAGTACTTC. This sequence encodes CSAYEQGWGYEQYF. This chain joins TRBV29-1 and TRBJ2-7, with D tentatively TRBD1 (6 bases). The CDR3 covers 14 residues. The V and J ends lost 7 bases and 3 bases respectively, with 19 bases between them. CDR1 is SQVTM, CDR2 ANQGSEA, per germline.

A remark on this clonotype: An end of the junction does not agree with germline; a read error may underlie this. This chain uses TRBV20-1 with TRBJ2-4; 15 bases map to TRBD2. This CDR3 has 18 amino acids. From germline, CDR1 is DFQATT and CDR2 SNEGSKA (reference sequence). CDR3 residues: CCAWTSGGGRIAKNIQYF. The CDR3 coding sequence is TGCTGTGCTTGGACTAGCGGGGGGGGTCGAATAGCCAAAAACATTCAGTACTTC.

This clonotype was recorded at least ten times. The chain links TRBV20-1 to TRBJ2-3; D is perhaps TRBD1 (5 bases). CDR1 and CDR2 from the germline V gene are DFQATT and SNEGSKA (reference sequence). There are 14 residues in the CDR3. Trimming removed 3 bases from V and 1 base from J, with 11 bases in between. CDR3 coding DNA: TGCAGTGCTAGTGGCCAGGGTCGCACAGATACGCAGTATTTT. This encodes CSASGQGRTDTQYF.

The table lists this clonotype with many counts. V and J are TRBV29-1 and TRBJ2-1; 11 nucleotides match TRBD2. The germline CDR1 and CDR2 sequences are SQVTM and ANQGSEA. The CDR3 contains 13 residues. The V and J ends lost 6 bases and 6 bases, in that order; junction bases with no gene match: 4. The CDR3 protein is CSVTGTSGNEQFF. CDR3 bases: TGCAGCGTAACCGGGACTAGCGGCAATGAGCAGTTCTTC.

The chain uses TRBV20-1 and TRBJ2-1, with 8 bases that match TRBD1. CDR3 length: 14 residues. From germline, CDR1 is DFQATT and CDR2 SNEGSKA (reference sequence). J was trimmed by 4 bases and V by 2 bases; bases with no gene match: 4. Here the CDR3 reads CSARQGARYNEQFF. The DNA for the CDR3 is TGCAGTGCTAGACAGGGGGCGCGGTACAATGAGCAGTTCTTC.